These T cell receptor beta chains were read from a single sample in a study of blood T cell repertoires in COVID-19. The protocol was immunoSEQ multiplex PCR, while the TCRdb copy is restricted to in-frame clones and leaves out a portion. The sample records 150,000 to 250,000 clones, roughly four fifths being singletons. Sequencing was performed on PBMCs or T cells enriched from blood (not recorded which). The source is a man aged 40-49 years who had recovered from COVID-19. CDR3s include the opening cysteine and the closing phenylalanine or tryptophan. A D gene is named only where the DNA matches it firmly. The size of a clone is reported for some rows only, either as once, few or many, or as a class for expanded clones.

>.|.|TRBV4-3|TRBJ2-7
TGCGCCAGCAGCCAAATCACACGGGGCGAGCAGTACTTC
CASSQITRGEQYF
>.|.|TRBV28|TRBJ2-7
TGTGCCAGCAGCTCCCCGGGGGCGGGAGCGGCCTACGAGCAGTACTTC
CASSSPGAGAAYEQYF
>.|TRBD1|TRBV7-9|TRBJ1-2
TGTGCCAGCAGCTCCGGGACAGGGGAATACTCCAACTATGGCTACACCTTC
CASSSGTGEYSNYGYTF
>.|TRBD2|TRBV2|TRBJ2-7
TGTGCCACCAGGACTAGCGGCTACGAGCAGTACTTC
CATRTSGYEQYF
>.|.|TRBV6-5|TRBJ1-1
TGTGCCAGCACCACTTCTCTTCTGGGGAGGACTGAAGCTTTCTTT
CASTTSLLGRTEAFF
>.|.|TRBV27|TRBJ2-2
TGTGCCAGCAGTTTATCGCAAGGGTGGGAGCTACGGGAGCTGTTTTTT
CASSLSQGWELRELFF
>.|.|TRBV3-1/TRBV3-2|TRBJ2-5
TGTGCCAGCAGCCACCGGGACAACCTAATAGAGACCCAGTACTTC
CASSHRDNLIETQYF
>once|TRBD1|TRBV10-3|TRBJ1-2
TGTGCCATCACCCCGGGACAGGGGGCGTGGTATGGCTACACCTTC
CAITPGQGAWYGYTF
>.|.|TRBV5-1|TRBJ1-4
TGCGCCAGCAGCCGGGCGGTGGGAGGGGATGATGAAAAACTGTTTTTT
CASSRAVGGDDEKLFF
>.|TRBD1|TRBV4-3|TRBJ2-1
TGCGCCAGCAGCCGGGGACAGGGGAACAATGAGCAGTTCTTC
CASSRGQGNNEQFF
>.|.|TRBV5-1|TRBJ1-4
TGCGCCAGCAGCTTTGGACAGACCGGGGAAAAACTGTTTTTT
CASSFGQTGEKLFF
>.|TRBD2|TRBV15|TRBJ2-5
TGTGCCACCAGCAGAGTTGCGGGAGCAGGAGAGACCCAGTACTTC
CATSRVAGAGETQYF
>.|TRBD1|TRBV6-5|TRBJ1-2
TGTGCCAGCAGCAAACGCGGACAGGGAAGAAACGGCTACACCTTC
CASSKRGQGRNGYTF
>few|.|TRBV11-1|TRBJ1-6
TGTGCCAGCAGCTCCCGCGGTGGGTTCGGTTCACCCCTCCACTTT
CASSSRGGFGSPLHF
>.|.|TRBV5-1|TRBJ2-3
TGCGCCAGCAGTCCCGGGACTCAGACAGATACGCAGTATTTT
CASSPGTQTDTQYF
>.|TRBD2|TRBV27|TRBJ2-1
TGTGCCAGCAGTTCCGGGACTAGCGGTTTCAATGAGCAGTTCTTC
CASSSGTSGFNEQFF
>few|.|TRBV19|TRBJ2-2
TGTGCCAGTAACAGGTTCACCGGGGAGCTGTTTTTT
CASNRFTGELFF
>.|TRBD1|TRBV3-1/TRBV3-2|TRBJ2-5
TGTGCCAGCAGCCTACAGGGACAGCAAGAGACCCAGTACTTC
CASSLQGQQETQYF
>.|TRBD2|TRBV5-4|TRBJ2-5
TGTGCCAGCAGCTTGCGGACTAGCGGGAGTGGGGAGACCCAGTACTTC
CASSLRTSGSGETQYF
>.|.|TRBV4-2|TRBJ2-7
TGTGCCAGCAGCCAACCAGGAGCCCGGGGGACCTACGAGCAGTACTTC
CASSQPGARGTYEQYF
>.|.|TRBV7-2|TRBJ1-2
TGTGCCAGCAGCTTCAACCTAGGACAGCTCTATGGCTACACCTTC
CASSFNLGQLYGYTF
>.|.|TRBV2|TRBJ2-7
TGTGCCAGCAGCGAAACCGGACTCGACCTGGCAGGCGAGCAGTACTTC
CASSETGLDLAGEQYF
>once|.|TRBV7-2|TRBJ1-5
TGTGCCAGCAGCTTGGACATCACATATCAGCCCCAGCATTTT
CASSLDITYQPQHF
>.|TRBD2|TRBV7-6|TRBJ2-1
TGTGCCAGCAGCTTGGGACTAGCGGGACTCAATGAGCAGTTCTTC
CASSLGLAGLNEQFF
>.|TRBD1|TRBV15|TRBJ1-1
TGTGCCACCAGCGGGACAGGGGCCACTGAAGCTTTCTTT
CATSGTGATEAFF
>.|TRBD1|TRBV7-8|TRBJ2-2
TGTGCCAGCAGCTTTGAACCGGGACAGGGTGGCAGCGGGGAGCTGTTTTTT
CASSFEPGQGGSGELFF
>.|.|TRBV19|TRBJ1-5
TGTGCCACCCGGACAGTCCCCAATCAGCCCCAGCATTTT
CATRTVPNQPQHF
>.|TRBD2|TRBV10-3|TRBJ2-1
TGTGCCATCAGTGTCGCTTACACCGGGACTAGCAGATACAATGAGCAGTTCTTC
CAISVAYTGTSRYNEQFF
>few|TRBD2|TRBV7-2|TRBJ2-1
TGTGCCAGCAGCTTAGCGACTAGCGGGTACAATGAGCAGTTCTTC
CASSLATSGYNEQFF
>.|TRBD1|TRBV5-1|TRBJ2-3
TGCGCCAGCAGCCTGGAGACAGGGTTTGGGCGCACAGATACGCAGTATTTT
CASSLETGFGRTDTQYF
>.|.|TRBV29-1|TRBJ1-2
TGCAGCGTTGATCACAGGGTAGGGCATGGCTACACCTTC
CSVDHRVGHGYTF
>.|.|TRBV7-9|TRBJ2-2
TGTGCCAGCAGCTTAGTAGTCGGCACCGGGGAGCTGTTTTTT
CASSLVVGTGELFF
>.|.|TRBV5-1|TRBJ2-6
TGCGCCAGCAGCACGCAAGGGGTCTCCTCTGGGGCCAACGTCCTGACTTTC
CASSTQGVSSGANVLTF
>.|.|TRBV28|TRBJ1-6
TGTGCCAGCAGTGCCAGCTCCTATAATTCACCCCTCCACTTT
CASSASSYNSPLHF
>.|TRBD2|TRBV3-1/TRBV3-2|TRBJ2-1
TGTGCCAGTTCCGGGACTAGCGGTTACAATGAGCAGTTCTTC
CASSGTSGYNEQFF
>.|TRBD1|TRBV3-1/TRBV3-2|TRBJ2-4
TGTGCCAGCAGCCCGCCCGGGACAGGGGAAAACATTCAGTACTTC
CASSPPGTGENIQYF
>once|TRBD1|TRBV5-6|TRBJ2-5
TGTGCCAGCAGCTTGAAGGGGGCCGGGGAGACCCAGTACTTC
CASSLKGAGETQYF
>.|TRBD1|TRBV7-2|TRBJ2-7
TGTGCCAGCAACGACCGACAGGGGCGGGCCGAGCAGTACTTC
CASNDRQGRAEQYF
>.|.|TRBV4-3|TRBJ2-7
TGCGCCAGCAGCCAGGAGATGGGTGCCCCTGAATTC
CASSQEMGAPEF
>.|TRBD1|TRBV27|TRBJ1-2
TGTGCCAGCAGTTCGTCCCGGGACAGGGGATATGGCTACACCTTC
CASSSSRDRGYGYTF
>.|.|TRBV5-1|TRBJ1-2
TGCGCCAGCAGCTTGCTCCTTAACTATGGCTACACCTTC
CASSLLLNYGYTF
>.|.|TRBV14|TRBJ1-4
TGTGCCAGCAGCCACACCCGACGGGCCAGCCGGGGAACTAATGAAAAACTGTTTTTT
CASSHTRRASRGTNEKLFF
>.|.|TRBV4-2|TRBJ1-2
TGTGCCAGCAGCCAAGAACGAACGGGAGATTATGGCTACACCTTC
CASSQERTGDYGYTF
>.|TRBD2|TRBV7-2|TRBJ2-5
TGTGCCAGCAGCTTAGGGGGCGGGAGGCAAGAGACCCAGTACTTC
CASSLGGGRQETQYF
>.|.|TRBV7-7|TRBJ2-2
TGTGCCAGCAGCCCCCTGGCCTTGAACACCGGGGAGCTGTTTTTT
CASSPLALNTGELFF
>.|TRBD1|TRBV3-1/TRBV3-2|TRBJ1-5
TGTGCCAGCAGCCAAGCGGGACAGGGGGCGGGTCAGCCCCAGCATTTT
CASSQAGQGAGQPQHF
>few|TRBD1|TRBV27|TRBJ2-3
TGTGCCAGCAGTGCCAACCCGGGACAGGGGGCCAATACGCAGTATTTT
CASSANPGQGANTQYF
>.|.|TRBV7-2|TRBJ2-1
TGTGCCAGCAGCTTAGCGTCCTTAGGACAGCATGGGGCCAATGAGCAGTTCTTC
CASSLASLGQHGANEQFF
>.|.|TRBV7-3|TRBJ2-5
TGTGCCAGCAGCTCCGAGCCCCAAGAGACCCAGTACTTC
CASSSEPQETQYF
>.|.|TRBV4-3|TRBJ2-3
TGCGCCAGCAGCCTACAAGGAGGGGGCACAGATACGCAGTATTTT
CASSLQGGGTDTQYF
>.|TRBD2|TRBV9|TRBJ2-2
TGTGCCAGCAGCCCCCGGGGTAGCGGGACCACCGGGGAGCTGTTTTTT
CASSPRGSGTTGELFF
>.|.|TRBV19|TRBJ1-2
TGTGCCAGTAAAGTAGGGGTCAACGACTATGGCTACACCTTC
CASKVGVNDYGYTF
>.|.|TRBV2|TRBJ2-5
TGTGCCAGCAGCAAAATGGAGGGAGAGACCCAGTACTTC
CASSKMEGETQYF